This T cell receptor beta chain is drawn from a study of PD-1 blockade in classical Hodgkin lymphoma. The overall study: Treatment was intravenous nivolumab, 3 mg/kg every 2 weeks, until progression.

Regarding time point: cycle 4 day 1 (C4D1), after more than five weeks of nivolumab. All trial patients relapsed after autologous stem cell transplantation. This CDR3 has 15 amino acids. V gave up 4 bases and J gave up 0 bases, with 12 bases separating them. In germline, CDR1 is SGHRS, CDR2 YFSETQ. Measured with immunoSEQ multiplex PCR; TCRdb has only the in-frame clones, and not every one. This table holds about 21,000 clones, 70% to 85% found once. The gene calls are TRBV5-1 and TRBJ2-3; D possibly corresponds to TRBD1 (6 bases). The specimen comprised peripheral blood mononuclear cells (PBMCs), sampled before the fourth cycle of nivolumab. This clonotype originated in a human donor with classical Hodgkin lymphoma. CDR3 residues: CASSQVGQSTDTQYF. In nucleotides, the CDR3 is TGCGCCAGCAGCCAGGTGGGACAAAGCACAGATACGCAGTATTTT.